The subject of this entry is one TCR beta chain. What it binds is unknown. Indicated time point: week 23, last vaccination. Each dose of the vaccine consisted of 300 ug of mutant IDH1 20-mer peptide, with topical imiquimod. Every donor had a new WHO grade 3 or 4 astrocytoma that was IDH1-mutant, with loss of nuclear ATRX. V gave up 5 bases and J gave up 7 bases; unmatched junction bases: 8. Germline V lookup: CDR1 MNHEY, CDR2 SMNVEV (reference sequence). This CDR3 region has 15 residues. The data stem from a study of a mutant IDH1 vaccine in newly diagnosed glioma. Produced via immunoSEQ multiplex PCR; TCRdb's table is partial and in-frame only. This table holds around 41,000 clones, 78% found once.

This receptor was identified in a woman in her thirties or forties with glioma. Some clones in this sample may be carry-over from other donors' samples. The genes are TRBV27 and TRBJ2-1, with 10 positions matching TRBD2. The starting material was PBMCs, obtained from a glioma patient whose treatment included an IDH1 peptide vaccine. The CDR3 sequence: CASSTPPSGGNEQFF. Written as DNA, the CDR3 is TGTGCCAGCAGTACTCCCCCTAGCGGGGGAAATGAGCAGTTCTTC.